Listed below are T cell receptor beta chains from one sample, sequenced in a study of OX40 agonist ivuxolimab in advanced cancers. TCRdb keeps only in-frame clones here, not all; method: immunoSEQ multiplex PCR. Among under 25,000 clones listed, 65% to 90% were seen once. Sequenced here: CD4+ or CD8+ T cells sorted from blood, sampled in a trial of the OX40 agonist ivuxolimab. Receptors were obtained from an adult with an advanced solid tumor such as melanoma, head and neck, liver or kidney cancer. The CDR3 runs from the conserved cysteine through the conserved F or W. D genes are given only for firm matches. Clone size is given for some rows only: seen once, a few or many times, or a class if the clone is expanded.

j_gene	v_gene	abundance	d_gene	CDR3aa	CDR3nt
TRBJ1-4	TRBV30	once	.	CAWSGDSNEKLFF	TGTGCCTGGAGCGGAGACAGTAATGAAAAACTGTTTTTT
TRBJ1-1	TRBV29-1	few	.	CSGWGENGLEAFF	TGCAGCGGGTGGGGGGAGAATGGTCTTGAAGCTTTCTTT
TRBJ1-5	TRBV29-1	.	.	CSVGGQGERPQHF	TGCAGCGTTGGTGGGCAGGGCGAGAGGCCCCAGCATTTT
TRBJ2-1	TRBV9	.	TRBD2	CASSVGTSLYNEQFF	TGTGCCAGCAGCGTAGGGACTAGCCTTTACAATGAGCAGTTCTTC
TRBJ1-2	TRBV6-5	once	TRBD1	CASSYSGTGAGYGYTF	TGTGCCAGCAGTTACTCCGGGACAGGGGCCGGCTATGGCTACACCTTC
TRBJ2-1	TRBV4-1	.	.	CASSQDISHNEQFF	TGCGCCAGCAGCCAAGATATCAGCCACAATGAGCAGTTCTTC
TRBJ2-5	TRBV7-3	.	.	CASSLSVGETQYF	TGTGCCAGCAGCTTATCAGTGGGGGAGACCCAGTACTTC
TRBJ1-1	TRBV7-9	.	TRBD1	CASSQGGNTEAFF	TGTGCCAGCAGCCAAGGGGGCAACACTGAAGCTTTCTTT
TRBJ2-1	TRBV9	.	TRBD2	CASSVVVSGRHNEQFF	TGTGCCAGCAGCGTAGTGGTTAGCGGGCGCCACAATGAGCAGTTCTTC
TRBJ1-1	TRBV11-2	.	.	CASTAGQVNTEAFF	TGTGCCAGCACCGCGGGGCAGGTGAACACTGAAGCTTTCTTT
TRBJ2-5	TRBV27	.	.	CASSFVGRQETQYF	TGTGCCAGCAGTTTCGTTGGGAGACAAGAGACCCAGTACTTC
TRBJ2-3	TRBV4-1	.	TRBD2	CASSHRLAGEVGTDTQYF	TGCGCCAGCAGCCATAGACTAGCGGGGGAGGTGGGCACAGATACGCAGTATTTT
TRBJ2-7	TRBV5-1	once	.	CASSLSFSDEQYF	TGCGCCAGCAGCTTGTCCTTTAGCGACGAGCAGTACTTC
TRBJ2-7	TRBV27	.	TRBD2	CASSFGLADPYEQYF	TGTGCCAGCAGTTTCGGACTAGCGGATCCCTACGAGCAGTACTTC
TRBJ2-1	TRBV5-5	.	TRBD2	CASSFSGSSYNEQFF	TGTGCCAGCAGTTTCAGCGGGAGCTCCTACAATGAGCAGTTCTTC
TRBJ2-2	TRBV2	.	TRBD2	CASRGLAGVGELFF	TGTGCCAGCAGGGGACTAGCGGGAGTCGGGGAGCTGTTTTTT